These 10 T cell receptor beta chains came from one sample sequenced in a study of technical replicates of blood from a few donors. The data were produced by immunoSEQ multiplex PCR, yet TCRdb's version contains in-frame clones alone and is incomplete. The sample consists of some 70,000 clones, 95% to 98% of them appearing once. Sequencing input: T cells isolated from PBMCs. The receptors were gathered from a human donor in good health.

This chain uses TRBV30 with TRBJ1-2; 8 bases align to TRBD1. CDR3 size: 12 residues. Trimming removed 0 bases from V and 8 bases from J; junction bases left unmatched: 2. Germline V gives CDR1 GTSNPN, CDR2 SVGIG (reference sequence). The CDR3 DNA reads TGTGCCTGGAGTGTACAGGGGGAAGGCTACACCTTC. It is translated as CAWSVQGEGYTF.

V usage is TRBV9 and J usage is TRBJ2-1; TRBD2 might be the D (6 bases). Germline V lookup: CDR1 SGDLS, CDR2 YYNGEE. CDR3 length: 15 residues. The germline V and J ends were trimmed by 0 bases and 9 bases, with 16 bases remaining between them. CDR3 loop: CASSVDGSRGSEQFF. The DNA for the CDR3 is TGTGCCAGCAGCGTAGACGGGAGTCGGGGTAGTGAGCAGTTCTTC. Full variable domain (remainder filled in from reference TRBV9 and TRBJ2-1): DSGVTQTPKHLITATGQRVTLRCSPRSGDLSVYWYQQSLDQGLQFLIQYYNGEERAKGNILERFSAQQFPDLHSELNLSSLELGDSALYFCASSVDGSRGSEQFFGPGTRLTVL.

DNA of the CDR3: TGCGCCAGTCGGATAGCGGGAGGATCCTACGAGCAGTACTTC. Translating it yields CASRIAGGSYEQYF. This sequence joins TRBV5-1 and TRBJ2-7, with TRBD2 matching 10 bases. The CDR3 covers 14 residues. In germline, CDR1 is SGHRS, CDR2 YFSETQ. With V trimmed by 8 bases and J by 1 base, 6 bases remained unmatched.

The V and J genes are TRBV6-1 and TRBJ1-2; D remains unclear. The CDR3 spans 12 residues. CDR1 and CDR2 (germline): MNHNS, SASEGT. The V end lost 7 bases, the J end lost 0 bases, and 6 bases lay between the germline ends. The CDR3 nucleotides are TGTGCCAGCATTCAGGCTAACTATGGCTACACCTTC. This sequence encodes CASIQANYGYTF.

The DNA for the CDR3 is TGTGCCAGCAGCTCGGGACTGGCAGGCGATGGCTACACCTTC. It yields the protein CASSSGLAGDGYTF. The rearrangement joins TRBV7-9 to TRBJ1-2, with D possibly being TRBD1 (5 bases). This CDR3 is 14 amino acids long. The V gene lost 4 bases and the J gene lost 6 bases, with 15 bases spanning the gap. Germline CDR1 and CDR2: SEHNR and FQNEAQ (reference sequence).

The CDR3 spells CASSLEWELEQFF. The CDR3 region has the DNA TGCGCCAGCAGCTTGGAGTGGGAGCTTGAGCAGTTCTTC. This chain joins TRBV5-1 and TRBJ2-1, with a tentative D call TRBD2 (5 bases). V was cut by 0 bases and J by 9 bases, with 10 bases left in between. This CDR3 comprises 13 residues. Germline CDR1 reads SGHRS; CDR2 reads YFSETQ.

The CDR3 sequence: CATREGRRETQYF. DNA for the CDR3: TGTGCCACCAGAGAGGGCCGTAGGGAGACCCAGTACTTC. J is TRBJ2-5 and V is TRBV14, with D possibly TRBD2 on 5 matching bases. The CDR3 spans 13 residues. Germline loops: CDR1 SGHDN, CDR2 FVKESK. Trimming removed 10 bases at V and 5 bases at J, with 17 bases between. Filled out from reference TRBV14 and TRBJ2-5, the complete variable domain reads EAGVTQFPSHSVIEKGQTVTLRCDPISGHDNLYWYRRVMGKEIKFLLHFVKESKQDESGMPNNRFLAERTGGTYSTLKVQPAELEDSGVYFCATREGRRETQYFGPGTRLLVL.

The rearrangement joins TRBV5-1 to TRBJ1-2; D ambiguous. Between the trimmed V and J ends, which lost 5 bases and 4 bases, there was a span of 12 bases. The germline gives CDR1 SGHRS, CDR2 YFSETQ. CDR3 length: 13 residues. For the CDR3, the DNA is TGCGCCAGCAGGCGGGTGTCTAGCTATGGCTACACCTTC. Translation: CASRRVSSYGYTF. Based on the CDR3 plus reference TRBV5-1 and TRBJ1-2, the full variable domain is KAGVTQTPRYLIKTRGQQVTLSCSPISGHRSVSWYQQTPGQGLQFLFEYFSETQRNKGNFPGRFSGRQFSNSRSEMNVSTLELGDSALYLCASRRVSSYGYTFGSGTRLTVV.

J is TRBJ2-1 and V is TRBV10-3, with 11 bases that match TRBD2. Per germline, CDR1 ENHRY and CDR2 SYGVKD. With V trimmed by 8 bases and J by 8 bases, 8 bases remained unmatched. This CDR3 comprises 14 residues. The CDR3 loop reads CAIATSGISDEQFF. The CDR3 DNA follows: TGTGCCATCGCGACTAGCGGGATATCGGATGAGCAGTTCTTC.

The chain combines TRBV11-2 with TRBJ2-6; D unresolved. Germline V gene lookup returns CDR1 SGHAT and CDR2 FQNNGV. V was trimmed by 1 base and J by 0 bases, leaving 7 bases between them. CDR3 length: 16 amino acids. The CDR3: CASSLVRSSGANVLTF. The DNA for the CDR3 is TGTGCCAGCAGCTTAGTTCGGAGCTCTGGGGCCAACGTCCTGACTTTC.